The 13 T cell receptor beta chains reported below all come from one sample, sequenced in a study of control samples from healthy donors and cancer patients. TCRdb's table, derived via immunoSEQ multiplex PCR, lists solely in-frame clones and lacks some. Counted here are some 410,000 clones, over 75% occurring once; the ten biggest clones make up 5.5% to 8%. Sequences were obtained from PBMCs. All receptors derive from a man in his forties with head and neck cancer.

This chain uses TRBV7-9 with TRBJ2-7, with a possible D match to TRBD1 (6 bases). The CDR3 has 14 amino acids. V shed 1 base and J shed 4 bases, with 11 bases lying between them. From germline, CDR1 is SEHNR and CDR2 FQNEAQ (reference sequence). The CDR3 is CASSLDGRGYEQYF. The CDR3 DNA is TGTGCCAGCAGCTTAGATGGCAGGGGATACGAGCAGTACTTC. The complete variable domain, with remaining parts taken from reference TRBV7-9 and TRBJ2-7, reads DTGVSQNPRHKITKRGQNVTFRCDPISEHNRLYWYRQTLGQGPEFLTYFQNEAQLEKSRLLSDRFSAERPKGSFSTLEIQRTEQGDSAMYLCASSLDGRGYEQYFGPGTRLTVT.

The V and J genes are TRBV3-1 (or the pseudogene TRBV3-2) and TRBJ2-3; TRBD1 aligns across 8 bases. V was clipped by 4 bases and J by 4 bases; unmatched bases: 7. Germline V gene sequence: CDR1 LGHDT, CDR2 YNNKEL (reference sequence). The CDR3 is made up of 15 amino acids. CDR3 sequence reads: CASSPPGQVPDTQYF. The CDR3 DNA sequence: TGTGCCAGCAGCCCACCGGGACAGGTCCCAGATACGCAGTATTTT.

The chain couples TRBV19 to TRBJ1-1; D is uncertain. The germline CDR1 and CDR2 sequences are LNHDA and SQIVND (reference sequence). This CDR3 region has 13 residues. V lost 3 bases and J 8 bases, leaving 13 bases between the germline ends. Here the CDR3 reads CASSIGSDLEAFF. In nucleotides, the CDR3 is TGTGCCAGTAGTATTGGTTCGGACCTCGAAGCTTTCTTT. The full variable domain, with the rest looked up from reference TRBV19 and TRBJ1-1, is DGGITQSPKYLFRKEGQNVTLSCEQNLNHDAMYWYRQDPGQGLRLIYYSQIVNDFQKGDIAEGYSVSREKKESFPLTVTSAQKNPTAFYLCASSIGSDLEAFFGQGTRLTVV.

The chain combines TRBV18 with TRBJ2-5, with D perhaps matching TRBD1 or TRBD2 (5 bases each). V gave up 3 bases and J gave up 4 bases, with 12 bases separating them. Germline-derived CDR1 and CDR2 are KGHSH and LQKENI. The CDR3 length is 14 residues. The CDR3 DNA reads TGTGCCAGCTCACCCGTATGGGGGTTAGAGACCCAGTACTTC. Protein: CASSPVWGLETQYF.

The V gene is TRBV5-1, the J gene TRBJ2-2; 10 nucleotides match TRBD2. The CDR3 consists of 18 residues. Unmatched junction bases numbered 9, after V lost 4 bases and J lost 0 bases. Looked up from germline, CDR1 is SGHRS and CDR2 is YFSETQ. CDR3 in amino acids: CASSPLLAGDTNTGELFF. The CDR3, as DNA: TGCGCCAGCAGCCCCCTCCTAGCGGGGGATACGAACACCGGGGAGCTGTTTTTT.

CDR3 protein: CASSPPRQGENIQYF. CDR3 sequence (DNA): TGTGCCAGCTCACCTCCCAGGCAGGGTGAAAACATTCAGTACTTC. The chain joins TRBV18 to TRBJ2-4; maybe TRBD1 (5 bases). The V end was cut by 3 bases, the J end by 5 bases, with 14 bases between. The CDR3 sequence is 15 residues long. The germline CDR1 and CDR2 sequences are KGHSH and LQKENI.

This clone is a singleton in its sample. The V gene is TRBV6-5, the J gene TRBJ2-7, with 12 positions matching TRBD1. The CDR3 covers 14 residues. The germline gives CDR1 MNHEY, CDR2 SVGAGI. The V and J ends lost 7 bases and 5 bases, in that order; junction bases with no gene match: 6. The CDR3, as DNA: TGTGCCAGCATTCGGGACAGGGGGCCTGACGAGCAGTACTTC. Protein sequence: CASIRDRGPDEQYF.

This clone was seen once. CDR3 DNA: TGTGCCAGCAGCTTAGCGGGTGCAGATACGCAGTATTTT. This codes for CASSLAGADTQYF. J is TRBJ2-3 and V is TRBV7-9; no definite D call. The length of the CDR3 is 13 residues. V lost 0 bases to trimming and J lost 4 bases, with 5 bases between them. Germline V gives CDR1 SEHNR, CDR2 FQNEAQ (reference sequence).

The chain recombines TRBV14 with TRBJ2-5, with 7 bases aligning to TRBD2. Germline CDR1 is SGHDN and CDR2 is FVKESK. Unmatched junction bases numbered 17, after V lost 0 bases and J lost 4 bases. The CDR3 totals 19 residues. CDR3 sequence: CASSQDPIEREGFIETQYF. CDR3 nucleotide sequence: TGTGCCAGCAGCCAAGATCCGATCGAGCGGGAAGGTTTTATAGAGACCCAGTACTTC. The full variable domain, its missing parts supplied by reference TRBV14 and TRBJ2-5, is EAGVTQFPSHSVIEKGQTVTLRCDPISGHDNLYWYRRVMGKEIKFLLHFVKESKQDESGMPNNRFLAERTGGTYSTLKVQPAELEDSGVYFCASSQDPIEREGFIETQYFGPGTRLLVL.

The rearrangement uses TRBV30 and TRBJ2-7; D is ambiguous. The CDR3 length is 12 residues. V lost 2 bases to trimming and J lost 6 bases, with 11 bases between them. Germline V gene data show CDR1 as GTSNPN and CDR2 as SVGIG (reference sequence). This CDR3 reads CAWSSVMGEQYF. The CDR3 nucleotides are TGTGCCTGGAGTTCCGTAATGGGCGAGCAGTACTTC.

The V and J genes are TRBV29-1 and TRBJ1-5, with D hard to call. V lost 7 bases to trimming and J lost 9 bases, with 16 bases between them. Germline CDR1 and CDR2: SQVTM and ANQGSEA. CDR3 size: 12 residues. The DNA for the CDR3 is TGCAGCGCCGGGGAGGGTGGTGGGCCCCAGCATTTT. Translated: CSAGEGGGPQHF.

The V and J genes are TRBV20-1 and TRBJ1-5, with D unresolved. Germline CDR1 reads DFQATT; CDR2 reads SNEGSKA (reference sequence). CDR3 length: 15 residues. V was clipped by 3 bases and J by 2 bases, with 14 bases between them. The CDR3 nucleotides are TGCAGTGCTAGTGATTCCCCATGGCGCAATCAGCCCCAGCATTTT. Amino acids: CSASDSPWRNQPQHF.

This CDR3 reads CAWSAEASGISNEQFF. The CDR3 DNA follows: TGTGCCTGGAGTGCCGAGGCTAGCGGGATTAGCAATGAGCAGTTCTTC. The chain has TRBV30 and TRBJ2-1, with 9 positions matching TRBD2. This CDR3 is built from 16 residues. Germline-derived CDR1 and CDR2 are GTSNPN and SVGIG (reference sequence). Trimming at V came to 1 base and at J to 6 bases, leaving 10 bases not matched to a gene.